This T cell receptor beta chain comes out of a study of OX40 agonist ivuxolimab in advanced cancers. On the study more broadly: Treatment of patients was with ivuxolimab, an agonistic anti-OX40 (CD134) antibody. The study enrolled dose-escalation patients with hepatocellular carcinoma, melanoma, renal cell or head and neck cancer.

As to this clone: Its specificity is not known.

The CDR3 length is 13 residues. Per the germline V gene, CDR1 is MNHEY and CDR2 is SMNVEV (reference sequence). V was cut by 10 bases and J by 0 bases, with 13 bases left in between. Some clones are missing from TCRdb's copy, which holds only in-frame ones; the method was immunoSEQ multiplex PCR. The sample holds 65,000 to 75,000 clones, around 90% seen once. The study, taken as a whole, reports: Expanded clones tended on average to be more numerous among CD8+ T cells than CD4+.

The TCR originated in an adult with an advanced solid tumor such as melanoma, head and neck, liver or kidney cancer. This material consisted of CD4+ or CD8+ T cells sorted from blood, taken in a trial of the OX40 agonist ivuxolimab. The rearrangement joins TRBV27 to TRBJ2-7, with a tentative D call TRBD1 (6 bases). This CDR3 is CATRGQNSYEQYF. In nucleotides, the CDR3 is TGTGCCACCAGAGGACAGAACTCCTACGAGCAGTACTTC.